A selection of T cell receptor beta chains follows, all from one sample in a study of brain T cells in children with intractable seizures. Assay: immunoSEQ multiplex PCR; the TCRdb copy retains only in-frame clones and omits some. The repertoire consists of approximately 23,000 clones, with 90% to 95% occurring once and the leading ten covering around 6%. This sample comprised peripheral blood, obtained at surgery. Receptors originate from a boy aged 10-17 years with focal cortical dysplasia and intractable seizures. Each CDR3 is given without its conserved first and last residue. Fields, in order: J gene, V gene, CDR3 length, CDR3 protein.

>TRBJ1-5|TRBV28|15
ASSLDLAGRSNQPQH
>TRBJ1-1|TRBV5-7|16
ASSSRWTERVTNTEAF
>TRBJ1-2|TRBV6-5|11
ASRKDSLYGYT
>TRBJ2-5|TRBV10-2|13
ASSDPGTSVETQY
>TRBJ1-6|TRBV7-2|13
ASSFGGGGYSPLH
>TRBJ2-5|TRBV11-2|12
ASSSGYGVETQY
>TRBJ2-1|TRBV7-7|11
ASSLGGSNEQF
>TRBJ2-5|TRBV2|14
ASSGRTSGTQETQY
>TRBJ2-2|TRBV9|13
ASSVGGTSGGELF
>TRBJ2-1|TRBV6-2/TRBV6-3|13
ASSYEAGGPNEQF
>TRBJ2-2|TRBV2|12
ASSVLFPTGELF
>TRBJ2-7|TRBV27|12
ASSAGTGGYEQY
>TRBJ1-4|TRBV6-5|11
ASTHGLGEKLF
>TRBJ2-1|TRBV2|12
ASSYRGQYNEQF
>TRBJ1-5|TRBV5-5|13
ASSLAVNSNQPQH
>TRBJ2-3|TRBV18|12
ASSPQGITDTQY